The T cell receptor beta chain under discussion was sequenced for a study of radiotherapy plus CTLA-4 blockade in lung cancer. The sample holds one count of this clone. Germline V CDR1 and CDR2: PRHDT, FYEKMQ (reference sequence). The V segment lost 5 bases and the J segment 8 bases; nucleotides outside the gene matches: 11. The CDR3 totals 15 residues. The method was immunoSEQ multiplex PCR; TCRdb's version includes in-frame clones alone and lacks a portion of them. Found here are about 39,000 clones, more than 70% of them singletons; the top ten hold roughly a quarter. The sample in question was peripheral blood, obtained from a patient treated with radiotherapy plus ipilimumab. This TCR was sampled from a human donor with non-small cell lung cancer that progressed on radiotherapy plus ipilimumab. The chain carries TRBV13 and TRBJ2-1; 8 bases align to TRBD2. The chain's CDR3 is CASSHGTRDPYEQFF. The CDR3, as DNA: TGTGCCAGCAGCCACGGGACTAGGGACCCCTATGAGCAGTTCTTC.